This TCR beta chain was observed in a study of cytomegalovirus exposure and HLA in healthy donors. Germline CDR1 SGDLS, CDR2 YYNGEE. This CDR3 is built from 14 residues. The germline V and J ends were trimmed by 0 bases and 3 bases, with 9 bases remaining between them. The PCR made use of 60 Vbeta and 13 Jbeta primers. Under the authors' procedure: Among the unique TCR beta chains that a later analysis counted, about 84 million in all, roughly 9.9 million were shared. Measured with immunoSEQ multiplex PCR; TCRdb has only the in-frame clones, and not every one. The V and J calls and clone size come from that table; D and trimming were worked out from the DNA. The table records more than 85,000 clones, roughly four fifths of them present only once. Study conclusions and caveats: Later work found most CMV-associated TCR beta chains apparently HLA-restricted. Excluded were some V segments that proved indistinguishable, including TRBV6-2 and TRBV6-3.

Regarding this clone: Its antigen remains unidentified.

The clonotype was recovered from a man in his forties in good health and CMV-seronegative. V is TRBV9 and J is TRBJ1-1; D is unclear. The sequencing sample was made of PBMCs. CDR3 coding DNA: TGTGCCAGCAGCGTAGAAGCTTTCGACACTGAAGCTTTCTTT. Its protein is CASSVEAFDTEAFF.